A single TCR beta chain is shown here with its context. The antigen remains unidentified. This CDR3 spans 16 amino acids. CDR1 and CDR2 from the germline V gene are LGHNA and YNFKEQ. V dropped 4 bases and J dropped 0 bases, with 10 bases sitting between them. This sample is part of a study of T cell responses to AZD1222 COVID-19 vaccine. Libraries were prepared by immunoSEQ multiplex PCR; TCRdb keeps only in-frame clonotypes and omits some of them. The table records some 120,000 clones, 90% to 95% of them present only once. General study results and limits: Recipients of two AZD1222 doses showed rising Spike-specific TCR breadth and depth. Recipients of AZD1222 seropositive at baseline numbered only five or six.

This chain uses TRBV4-2 with TRBJ2-6; possible D gene TRBD2, 5 bases. Sample: peripheral blood, taken on day 0 of AZD1222 vaccination. The sequence derives from an adult in good health. The CDR3 DNA reads as TGTGCCAGCAGCCCCCAGCGGATCTCTGGGGCCAACGTCCTGACTTTC. Protein sequence: CASSPQRISGANVLTF.